This T cell receptor beta chain comes out of a study of cytomegalovirus exposure and HLA in healthy donors. The primer mix had 60 Vbeta and 13 Jbeta primers. Sequencing used immunoSEQ multiplex PCR; TCRdb keeps in-frame clones, though not all of them. The sample includes 90,000 to 100,000 clones, over 75% of them seen just once. The length of the CDR3 is 14 residues. The V end was cut by 5 bases, the J end by 5 bases, with 15 bases between. CDR1 and CDR2 from the germline V gene are SGHAT and FQNNGV. The TCR was taken from a man aged 50 to 60 in good health and CMV-seronegative. V usage is TRBV11-2 and J usage is TRBJ1-2; tentatively, D is TRBD1 (5 bases). Sequencing used PBMCs. The CDR3 loop is CASSRQPGAYGYTF. As DNA, the CDR3 is TGTGCCAGCAGCCGACAGCCGGGCGCTTATGGCTACACCTTC.